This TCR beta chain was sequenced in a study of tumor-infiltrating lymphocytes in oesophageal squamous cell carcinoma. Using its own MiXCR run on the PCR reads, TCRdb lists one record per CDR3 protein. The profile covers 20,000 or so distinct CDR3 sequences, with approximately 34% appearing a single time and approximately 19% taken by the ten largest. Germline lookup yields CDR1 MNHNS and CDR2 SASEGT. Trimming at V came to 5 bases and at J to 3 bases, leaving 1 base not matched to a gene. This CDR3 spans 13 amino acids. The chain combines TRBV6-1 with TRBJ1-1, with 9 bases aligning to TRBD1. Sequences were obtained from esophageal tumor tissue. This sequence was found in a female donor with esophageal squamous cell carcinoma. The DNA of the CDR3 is TGTGCCAGCAGTCGGACAGGGGACACTGAAGCTTTCTTT. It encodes CASSRTGDTEAFF.